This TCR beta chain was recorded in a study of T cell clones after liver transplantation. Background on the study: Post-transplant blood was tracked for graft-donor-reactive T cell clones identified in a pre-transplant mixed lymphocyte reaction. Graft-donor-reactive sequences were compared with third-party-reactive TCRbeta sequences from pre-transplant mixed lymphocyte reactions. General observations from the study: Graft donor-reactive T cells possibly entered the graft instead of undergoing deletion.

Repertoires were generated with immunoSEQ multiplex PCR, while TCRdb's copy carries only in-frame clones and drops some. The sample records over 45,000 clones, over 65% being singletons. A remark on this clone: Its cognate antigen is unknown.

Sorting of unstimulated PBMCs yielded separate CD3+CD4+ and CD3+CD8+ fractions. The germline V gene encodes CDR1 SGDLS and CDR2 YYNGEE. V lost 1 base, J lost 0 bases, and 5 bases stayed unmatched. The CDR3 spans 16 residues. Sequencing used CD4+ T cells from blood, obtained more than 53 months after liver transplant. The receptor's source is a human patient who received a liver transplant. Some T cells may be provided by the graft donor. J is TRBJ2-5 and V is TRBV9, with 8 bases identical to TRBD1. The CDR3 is CASSVMAGGYQETQYF. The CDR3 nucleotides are TGTGCCAGCAGCGTAATGGCAGGGGGCTACCAAGAGACCCAGTACTTC.